Shown below are 19 T cell receptor beta chains from a single sample sequenced in a study of shared clonotypes between healthy human individuals. TCRdb keeps only in-frame clones here, not all; method: immunoSEQ multiplex PCR. The sample carries some 500,000 clones, 65% to 80% recorded once. The sample consisted of PBMCs. All receptors come from a middle-aged woman in good health. Some clones in this sample may be carry-over from other donors' samples.

This clone was detected once. The V gene is TRBV4-3, the J gene TRBJ2-3; perhaps TRBD2 as D (5 bases). Trimming took 0 bases from V and 4 from J, leaving 11 bases between them. The CDR3 has 15 amino acids. Germline V gene data show CDR1 as LGHNA and CDR2 as YSLEER. CDR3 coding DNA: TGCGCCAGCAGCCAAGAGGGGAGTTTCCCAGATACGCAGTATTTT. It codes for CASSQEGSFPDTQYF.

V is TRBV6-1 and J is TRBJ2-5, with D maybe TRBD2 (5 bases). The germline V gene encodes CDR1 MNHNS and CDR2 SASEGT. Trimming removed 1 base at V and 5 bases at J, with 14 bases between. The CDR3 spans 15 residues. The CDR3 bases are TGTGCCAGCAGTGAAGTGAGCGGAAGTGGGGAGACCCAGTACTTC. As protein: CASSEVSGSGETQYF.

The V and J genes are TRBV2 and TRBJ2-7, with TRBD1 matching 9 bases. Unmatched junction bases numbered 8, after V lost 6 bases and J lost 5 bases. CDR1 is SNHLY, CDR2 FYNNEI, per germline. CDR3 length: 14 residues. This CDR3 reads CASRIQGAGDEQYF. The CDR3 bases are TGTGCCAGCAGGATACAGGGGGCGGGCGACGAGCAGTACTTC.

The chain employs TRBV7-9 and TRBJ1-1; D is perhaps TRBD1 (5 bases). Trimming shortened V by 8 bases and J by 3 bases, and 16 bases separated the two germline ends. CDR3 length equals 14 residues. Germline CDR1 reads SEHNR; CDR2 reads FQNEAQ (reference sequence). The CDR3 nucleotides are TGTGCCAGCTCCCGGACATTTGAGGACACTGAAGCTTTCTTT. This codes for CASSRTFEDTEAFF. The full variable domain, with the rest looked up from reference TRBV7-9 and TRBJ1-1, is DTGVSQNPRHKITKRGQNVTFRCDPISEHNRLYWYRQTLGQGPEFLTYFQNEAQLEKSRLLSDRFSAERPKGSFSTLEIQRTEQGDSAMYLCASSRTFEDTEAFFGQGTRLTVV.

V and J are TRBV28 and TRBJ2-3; the D gene is possibly TRBD2 (6 bases). Trimming shortened V by 1 base and J by 4 bases, and 12 bases separated the two germline ends. The germline V gene encodes CDR1 MDHEN and CDR2 SYDVKM. The CDR3 consists of 15 residues. The CDR3 coding sequence is TGTGCCAGCAGTTTATACGGGAGCCGCTCAGATACGCAGTATTTT. Translated: CASSLYGSRSDTQYF.

In regard to this clone: A much more abundant neighbour one base away suggests this may be a read error. The chain recombines TRBV5-6 with TRBJ1-2, with D possibly being TRBD1 (5 bases). CDR1 is SGHDT, CDR2 YYEEEE, per germline. With 4 bases removed from V and 5 bases from J, the gap between germline ends came to 15 bases. There are 14 residues in the CDR3. The chain's CDR3 is CASSPSGTDYGYTF. The CDR3 coding sequence is TGTGCCAGCAGCCCCAGCGGGACGGATTATGGCTACACCTTC.

The V call is TRBV19, the J call TRBJ2-2; 7 nucleotides match TRBD1. V dropped 3 bases and J dropped 7; count of bases not matched to a gene: 5. The CDR3 contains 14 residues. The germline V gene has CDR1 LNHDA and CDR2 SQIVND (reference sequence). The CDR3 DNA sequence: TGTGCCAGTAGTATTGACAGGGAGATCGGGGAGCTGTTTTTT. Translated: CASSIDREIGELFF.

This chain links TRBV9 with TRBJ1-6; D gene uncertain. Germline lookup yields CDR1 SGDLS and CDR2 YYNGEE. V shed 0 bases and J shed 8 bases, with 9 bases lying between them. The CDR3 extends over 14 amino acids. CDR3 region: CASSVDPTDSPLHF. CDR3 nucleotide sequence: TGTGCCAGCAGCGTAGACCCAACCGATTCACCCCTCCACTTT.

The rearrangement uses TRBV13 and TRBJ1-1, with D perhaps matching TRBD1 (5 bases). Trimming removed 5 bases at V and 3 bases at J, with 19 bases between. Germline loops: CDR1 PRHDT, CDR2 FYEKMQ (reference sequence). This CDR3 has 16 amino acids. The CDR3, as DNA: TGTGCCAGCAGCCCAGGGCAGGGTACGAGGCACACTGAAGCTTTCTTT. Its translation is CASSPGQGTRHTEAFF.

This clone has only a few counts. The CDR3 is CSVELGQSGANVLTF. The CDR3 coding sequence is TGCAGCGTTGAACTGGGACAATCTGGGGCCAACGTCCTGACTTTC. The chain is built from TRBV29-1 and TRBJ2-6, with TRBD1 as a possible D gene (6 bases). V lost 2 bases and J 1 base, leaving 9 bases between the germline ends. The CDR3 contains 15 residues. Germline CDR1 reads SQVTM; CDR2 reads ANQGSEA.

The sample holds many counts of this clone. The V call is TRBV28, the J call TRBJ2-5, with 13 bases fitting TRBD2. Germline CDR1 reads MDHEN; CDR2 reads SYDVKM. Trimming took 7 bases from V and 2 from J; bases not matched to a gene: 13. This CDR3 spans 18 amino acids. The CDR3 nucleotides read TGTGCCAGCAACCCCAAAGGGACTAGCGGGACTTGGCAAGAGACCCAGTACTTC. Protein: CASNPKGTSGTWQETQYF. The entire variable domain, with the rest obtained from reference TRBV28 and TRBJ2-5, is as follows: DVKVTQSSRYLVKRTGEKVFLECVQDMDHENMFWYRQDPGLGLRLIYFSYDVKMKEKGDIPEGYSVSREKKERFSLILESASTNQTSMYLCASNPKGTSGTWQETQYFGPGTRLLVL.

V and J are TRBV25-1 and TRBJ2-3, with D unclear. Germline CDR1 reads MGHDK; CDR2 reads SYGVNS. There are 13 residues in the CDR3. V was shortened by 2 bases and J by 1 base, with 4 bases between the two germline ends. This CDR3 reads CASSEKGTDTQYF. The DNA for the CDR3 is TGTGCCAGCAGTGAAAAGGGCACAGATACGCAGTATTTT.

This clone was detected only once. The rearrangement links TRBV5-1 to TRBJ2-1; D is tentatively TRBD1 or TRBD2 (5 bases each). CDR3 length: 13 amino acids. Trimming removed 4 bases at V and 9 bases at J, with 14 bases between. Germline CDR1 is SGHRS and CDR2 is YFSETQ. DNA for the CDR3: TGCGCCAGCAGCAGCGTGGGGGTAGGTGAGCAGTTCTTC. It codes for CASSSVGVGEQFF.

This clone was counted a few times. The chain joins TRBV19 to TRBJ1-5; no definite D call. CDR1 is LNHDA and CDR2 is SQIVND in the germline V gene (reference sequence). CDR3 length: 17 amino acids. Trimming took 10 bases from V and 1 from J, leaving 23 bases between them. CDR3 nucleotides: TGTGCCACCTCCGTGGGAGGACGTCTAAGGAGCAATCAGCCCCAGCATTTT. Translated: CATSVGGRLRSNQPQHF.

The J gene is TRBJ1-5, the V gene TRBV14; D call uncertain. CDR1 SGHDN and CDR2 FVKESK come from the germline V gene. The V end lost 2 bases, the J end lost 6 bases, and 8 bases lay between the germline ends. CDR3 length: 13 residues. CDR3 sequence (DNA): TGTGCCAGCAGCCAAAGGGCCGGTCAGCCCCAGCATTTT. Encoded protein: CASSQRAGQPQHF.

V and J are TRBV10-3 and TRBJ2-5, with 8 positions matching TRBD1. With 10 bases clipped from V and 2 bases from J, the junction kept 3 bases outside the gene matches. The CDR3 has 12 residues. Per the germline V gene, CDR1 is ENHRY and CDR2 is SYGVKD. The CDR3 reads CATTGGQETQYF. The CDR3 nucleotides are TGTGCCACCACAGGGGGACAAGAGACCCAGTACTTC.

This chain uses TRBV14 with TRBJ2-5; 13 nucleotides agree with TRBD2. Per the germline V gene, CDR1 is SGHDN and CDR2 is FVKESK. The CDR3 is 16 residues long. Losses at the gene ends were 5 bases for V and 2 bases for J; bases not matched to a gene: 5. CDR3 residues: CASSTWGLAGQETQYF. In DNA, the CDR3 is TGTGCCAGCAGCACCTGGGGACTAGCGGGACAAGAGACCCAGTACTTC. The complete variable domain, with remaining parts taken from reference TRBV14 and TRBJ2-5, reads EAGVTQFPSHSVIEKGQTVTLRCDPISGHDNLYWYRRVMGKEIKFLLHFVKESKQDESGMPNNRFLAERTGGTYSTLKVQPAELEDSGVYFCASSTWGLAGQETQYFGPGTRLLVL.

The chain combines TRBV7-2 with TRBJ2-2; D may be TRBD2 (5 bases). V shed 0 bases and J shed 4 bases, with 15 bases lying between them. This CDR3 comprises 17 residues. CDR1 and CDR2 from the germline V gene are SGHTA and FQGNSA. CDR3 sequence reads: CASSLAFRTPSTGELFF. In DNA form, the CDR3 reads TGTGCCAGCAGCTTAGCGTTCAGGACTCCTTCCACCGGGGAGCTGTTTTTT. Looking up the rest from reference TRBV7-2 and TRBJ2-2 gives the full variable domain: GAGVSQSPSNKVTEKGKDVELRCDPISGHTALYWYRQSLGQGLEFLIYFQGNSAPDKSGLPSDRFSAERTGGSVSTLTIQRTQQEDSAVYLCASSLAFRTPSTGELFFGEGSRLTVL.

The J gene is TRBJ2-5, the V gene TRBV7-8; 7 positions match TRBD2. In germline, CDR1 is SGHVS, CDR2 FQNEAQ. This CDR3 comprises 13 residues. Trimming removed 4 bases from V and 7 bases from J; junction bases left unmatched: 6. The CDR3, as DNA: TGTGCCAGCAGCTCCGGACTAGTTGGGACCCAGTACTTC. Translating it yields CASSSGLVGTQYF. The complete variable domain, with remaining parts taken from reference TRBV7-8 and TRBJ2-5, reads GAGVSQSPRYKVAKRGQDVALRCDPISGHVSLFWYQQALGQGPEFLTYFQNEAQLDKSGLPSDRFFAERPEGSVSTLKIQRTQQEDSAVYLCASSSGLVGTQYFGPGTRLLVL.